These 23 T cell receptor beta chains share one sample of origin, sequenced in a study of Ad26.COV2.S vaccination and SARS-CoV-2 variants. Libraries were prepared by immunoSEQ multiplex PCR; TCRdb keeps only in-frame clonotypes and omits some of them. Of around 370,000 clones listed, approximately 85% are singletons. Treatment: around 19 received Ad26.COV2.S at low or high dose, single or two shots; a few received placebo; per-sample allocation not given. Collection of samples fell on day 63 after the first vaccine or placebo injection. This material consisted of peripheral blood, taken in a trial of Ad26.COV2.S vaccine versus placebo. These receptors were obtained from a person aged 18-60 years who received the Ad26.COV2.S COVID-19 vaccine or a placebo.

This chain joins TRBV5-5 and TRBJ2-7; the D gene is possibly TRBD1 (6 bases). Germline CDR1 is SGHKS and CDR2 is YYEKEE (reference sequence). Trimming removed 1 base from V and 2 bases from J, with 16 bases in between. There are 16 residues in the CDR3. CDR3 residues: CASSLHREQGPYEQYF. The CDR3 nucleotides are TGTGCCAGCAGCTTGCACCGGGAACAGGGACCCTACGAGCAGTACTTC.

This clone was counted a single time. This chain connects TRBV3-1 (or the pseudogene TRBV3-2) to TRBJ2-7; no firm D call. Per germline, CDR1 LGHDT and CDR2 YNNKEL (reference sequence). V lost 2 bases to trimming and J lost 5 bases, with 4 bases between them. This CDR3 comprises 11 residues. CDR3 DNA: TGTGCCAGCAGCCAATTCCACGAGCAGTACTTC. It encodes CASSQFHEQYF.

This clone was detected only once. J is TRBJ1-2 and V is TRBV6-5; no firm D call. In germline, CDR1 is MNHEY, CDR2 SVGAGI. CDR3 length: 15 residues. Trimming shortened V by 10 bases and J by 0 bases, and 18 bases separated the two germline ends. The DNA of the CDR3 is TGTGCCACCTCCCCGGGGATTCTTGCTAACTATGGCTACACCTTC. It translates to CATSPGILANYGYTF.

V gene TRBV7-2 combines with J gene TRBJ1-4; no definite D call. The CDR3 contains 12 residues. The V gene's germline CDR1 is SGHTA and CDR2 FQGNSA. Trimming shortened V by 5 bases and J by 12 bases, and 13 bases separated the two germline ends. CDR3 in amino acids: CASSLSLGELFF. The CDR3 coding sequence is TGTGCCAGCAGCCTATCTCTTGGGGAACTGTTTTTT.

The rearrangement joins TRBV6-4 to TRBJ1-6; tentative D call: TRBD1 (5 bases). CDR1 and CDR2 from the germline V gene are MRHNA and SNTAGT. There are 14 residues in the CDR3. The germline V and J ends were trimmed by 4 bases and 7 bases, with 11 bases remaining between them. Here the CDR3 reads CASSVDWGNSPLHF. The CDR3 region has the DNA TGTGCCAGCAGTGTCGACTGGGGGAATTCACCCCTCCACTTT.

The chain carries TRBV7-2 and TRBJ2-7, with 8 bases aligning to TRBD2. CDR3 length equals 17 residues. J was trimmed by 1 base and V by 5 bases; bases with no gene match: 13. Germline CDR1 reads SGHTA; CDR2 reads FQGNSA. The CDR3 region is CASSPSQPGLGSYEQYF. CDR3 DNA sequence: TGTGCCAGCAGCCCAAGTCAACCGGGACTAGGGTCCTACGAGCAGTACTTC.

This clone was detected once. The V call is TRBV6-2 or TRBV6-3, the J call TRBJ1-6; TRBD1 matches at 7 bases. J gave up 9 bases and V 6 bases, and 11 bases lay outside the gene matches. This CDR3 is 15 amino acids long. Germline V gives CDR1 MNHEY, CDR2 SVGEGT. The CDR3 sequence is CASSPRQGPGSPLHF. The CDR3 nucleotides read TGTGCCAGCAGCCCCCGACAGGGACCAGGTTCACCCCTCCACTTT.

This chain connects TRBV5-6 to TRBJ2-7; tentative D call: TRBD1 (6 bases). Germline lookup yields CDR1 SGHDT and CDR2 YYEEEE. The CDR3 sequence is 14 residues long. V was pared by 1 base and J by 2 bases, with 10 bases between. DNA of the CDR3: TGTGCCAGCAGCTTGCGGGACATTCCCTACGAGCAGTACTTC. It codes for CASSLRDIPYEQYF. Variable domain in full (rest from reference TRBV5-6 and TRBJ2-7): DAGVTQSPTHLIKTRGQQVTLRCSPKSGHDTVSWYQQALGQGPQFIFQYYEEEERQRGNFPDRFSGHQFPNYSSELNVNALLLGDSALYLCASSLRDIPYEQYFGPGTRLTVT.

The chain couples TRBV18 to TRBJ1-1, with D tentatively TRBD1 (5 bases). CDR1 and CDR2 from the germline V gene are KGHSH and LQKENI. V dropped 4 bases and J dropped 2 bases, with 11 bases sitting between them. There are 14 residues in the CDR3. CDR3 in DNA: TGTGCCAGCTCACTCCAGCAGGGAAACACTGAAGCTTTCTTT. This sequence encodes CASSLQQGNTEAFF.

This sequence joins TRBV7-6 and TRBJ2-3; maybe TRBD1 (6 bases). The germline CDR1 and CDR2 sequences are SGHVS and FNYEAQ. The CDR3 runs 17 residues. Between the trimmed V and J ends, which lost 5 bases and 0 bases, there was a span of 18 bases. CDR3 coding DNA: TGTGCCAGCAGCAAGCCCCATGGACAGCGGAGCACAGATACGCAGTATTTT. It yields the protein CASSKPHGQRSTDTQYF.

The chain recombines TRBV5-1 with TRBJ2-5, with 8 bases fitting TRBD1. The V gene end was trimmed by 0 bases and the J gene end by 2 bases; junction bases not matched to a gene: 6. Germline V CDR1 and CDR2: SGHRS, YFSETQ. CDR3 length equals 16 residues. The CDR3 is CASSLAYRGIQETQYF. The CDR3 coding sequence is TGCGCCAGCAGCTTGGCTTACAGGGGGATTCAAGAGACCCAGTACTTC.

The chain joins TRBV5-1 to TRBJ2-1, with TRBD2 as a possible D gene (6 bases). Germline V gene sequence: CDR1 SGHRS, CDR2 YFSETQ. The length of the CDR3 is 17 residues. V lost 3 bases and J lost 7, with 23 bases in between. The DNA for the CDR3 is TGCGCCAGCAGCTGGAGGGAAAGGGGATCGTCGTTAAATGAGCAGTTCTTC. Amino acid sequence: CASSWRERGSSLNEQFF.

The chain uses TRBV4-3 and TRBJ2-3, with a possible D match to TRBD2 (7 bases). V was pared by 4 bases and J by 6 bases, with 11 bases between. CDR1 is LGHNA and CDR2 is YSLEER in the germline V gene. This CDR3 spans 13 amino acids. The CDR3 sequence: CASSPGGLDTQYF. The CDR3 nucleotides are TGCGCCAGCAGCCCGGGGGGCCTGGATACGCAGTATTTT.

The chain recombines TRBV5-4 with TRBJ1-2; D may be TRBD1 (5 bases). V was pared by 1 base and J by 2 bases, with 15 bases between. The CDR3 has 16 amino acids. The germline CDR1 and CDR2 sequences are SGHNT and YYREEE (reference sequence). Written as DNA, the CDR3 is TGTGCCAGCAGCTTGCACCCAGGGTATAAGAACTATGGCTACACCTTC. Translation gives CASSLHPGYKNYGYTF.

V and J are TRBV29-1 and TRBJ2-3; D unresolved. CDR3 size: 12 residues. CDR1 and CDR2 from the germline V gene are SQVTM and ANQGSEA. V was cut by 3 bases and J by 3 bases, with 7 bases left in between. The CDR3 bases are TGCAGCGTTGATTTGGGAACAGATACGCAGTATTTT. Protein product: CSVDLGTDTQYF.

The rearrangement uses TRBV2 and TRBJ2-5; D gene uncertain. CDR3 size: 14 residues. V lost 2 bases and J 3 bases, leaving 10 bases between the germline ends. Germline-derived CDR1 and CDR2 are SNHLY and FYNNEI. CDR3 region: CASSESRVEETQYF. DNA for the CDR3: TGTGCCAGCAGTGAATCTCGAGTAGAAGAGACCCAGTACTTC. The whole variable domain, remainder taken from reference TRBV2 and TRBJ2-5, is EPEVTQTPSHQVTQMGQEVILRCVPISNHLYFYWYRQILGQKVEFLVSFYNNEISEKSEIFDDQFSVERPDGSNFTLKIRSTKLEDSAMYFCASSESRVEETQYFGPGTRLLVL.

This chain connects TRBV3-1 (or the pseudogene TRBV3-2) to TRBJ2-7, with 11 nucleotides matching TRBD2. Germline V gene sequence: CDR1 LGHDT, CDR2 YNNKEL (reference sequence). The CDR3 sequence is 16 residues long. Losses at the gene ends were 3 bases for V and 4 bases for J; bases not matched to a gene: 8. The CDR3, as DNA: TGTGCCAGCAGCCACCAAACTAGCGGGAGAAGTTACGAGCAGTACTTC. This codes for CASSHQTSGRSYEQYF.

The V gene is TRBV5-4, the J gene TRBJ2-3; D ambiguous. Trimming cost V 4 bases and J 0 bases, with 3 bases left between them. Germline loops: CDR1 SGHNT, CDR2 YYREEE (reference sequence). The CDR3 covers 12 residues. In nucleotides, the CDR3 is TGTGCCAGCAGCATAAGCACAGATACGCAGTATTTT. Translating it yields CASSISTDTQYF.

The table lists this clone with a count of one. In DNA, the CDR3 is TGTGCCAGCTCACCGGCCAGGGACAGGATTTTCTTC. It codes for CASSPARDRIFF. The V and J genes are TRBV18 and TRBJ2-1; 8 bases fit TRBD1. This CDR3 spans 12 amino acids. From germline, CDR1 is KGHSH and CDR2 LQKENI. J was trimmed by 16 bases and V by 3 bases; bases with no gene match: 8.

The CDR3 spells CASSRRGLEPQHF. The CDR3 nucleotides are TGTGCCAGTAGTAGGAGGGGGCTGGAGCCCCAGCATTTT. The V call is TRBV19, the J call TRBJ1-5; TRBD1 matches 7 bases. Germline V gene lookup returns CDR1 LNHDA and CDR2 SQIVND (reference sequence). V trimming: 4 bases; J trimming: 8 bases; junction bases outside the gene matches: 5. The CDR3 runs to 13 residues.

Remarks on this clone: Other DNA variants within this sample encode the same CDR3. The CDR3 region has the DNA TGTGCCAGCAGCTTAGAGGGCTATGGCTACACCTTC. Translation gives CASSLEGYGYTF. This rearrangement joins TRBV7-9 to TRBJ1-2; D call uncertain. V was shortened by 1 base and J by 4 bases, with 4 bases between the two germline ends. The V gene's germline CDR1 is SEHNR and CDR2 FQNEAQ (reference sequence). The CDR3 length is 12 residues. The variable domain in full, with the rest retrieved from reference TRBV7-9 and TRBJ1-2, is DTGVSQNPRHKITKRGQNVTFRCDPISEHNRLYWYRQTLGQGPEFLTYFQNEAQLEKSRLLSDRFSAERPKGSFSTLEIQRTEQGDSAMYLCASSLEGYGYTFGSGTRLTVV.

This clone turned up a few times. The chain has TRBV10-1 and TRBJ1-4; weak D call: TRBD1 (6 bases). The CDR3 length is 16 residues. CDR1 is WNHNN, CDR2 SYGVQD, per germline (reference sequence). Between the trimmed V and J ends, which lost 6 bases and 6 bases, there was a span of 20 bases. Here the CDR3 reads CASSAGTSAGDEKLFF. CDR3 sequence (DNA): TGCGCCAGCAGCGCCGGGACCTCGGCAGGGGATGAAAAACTGTTTTTT.

The chain employs TRBV5-6 and TRBJ2-3; D may be TRBD1 (5 bases). From germline, CDR1 is SGHDT and CDR2 YYEEEE. V dropped 4 bases and J dropped 0 bases, with 12 bases sitting between them. The CDR3 extends over 15 amino acids. DNA for the CDR3: TGTGCCAGCAGCAGTATGACAGAAAGCACAGATACGCAGTATTTT. Translated: CASSSMTESTDTQYF.